Shown below are 30 T cell receptor beta chains from a single sample sequenced in a study of T cells in localized non-small cell lung cancer. The assay was immunoSEQ multiplex PCR, and TCRdb's table has in-frame clones only and misses some. Among 75,000 to 85,000 clones listed, 80% were seen once. Sequencing was performed on peripheral blood, taken before any cancer treatment. The source is a female donor at least 60 years old with stage I lung adenocarcinoma.

V gene TRBV7-2 combines with J gene TRBJ2-2; D not resolved. Germline assignment: CDR1 SGHTA and CDR2 FQGNSA. The V end lost 6 bases, the J end lost 4 bases, and 9 bases lay between the germline ends. The CDR3 consists of 13 residues. CDR3: CASRPQSTGELFF. The DNA of the CDR3 is TGTGCCAGCAGACCCCAGAGCACCGGGGAGCTGTTTTTT.

V is TRBV5-1 and J is TRBJ2-3; 10 nucleotides match TRBD2. The germline V gene encodes CDR1 SGHRS and CDR2 YFSETQ. The V and J ends lost 1 base and 6 bases, in that order; junction bases with no gene match: 5. This CDR3 has 15 residues. CDR3 bases: TGCGCCAGCAGCTTGACTAGCGGGGCGCCGGATACGCAGTATTTT. Its translation: CASSLTSGAPDTQYF.

This clone was recorded only once. The rearrangement uses TRBV5-1 and TRBJ2-7, with D tentatively TRBD1 (6 bases). This CDR3 comprises 14 residues. CDR1 is SGHRS and CDR2 is YFSETQ in the germline V gene. The ends were cut back, 0 bases at V and 2 bases at J, with 9 bases in the middle. The CDR3 DNA sequence: TGCGCCAGCAGCTTGGTTGGGGGCGCCTACGAGCAGTACTTC. It translates to CASSLVGGAYEQYF.

V is TRBV7-2 and J is TRBJ2-3; possibly TRBD2 for D (7 bases). CDR1 and CDR2 (germline): SGHTA, FQGNSA. V was shortened by 4 bases and J by 5 bases, with 25 bases between the two germline ends. There are 18 residues in the CDR3. The CDR3 DNA sequence: TGTGCCAGCAGCTCCCAGCCTGGGGGGGGGCGAACTCAAGATACGCAGTATTTT. This translates into CASSSQPGGGRTQDTQYF.

The chain links TRBV7-9 to TRBJ2-3; 10 positions agree with TRBD1. Germline trimming cut 3 bases from V and 3 bases from J; bases unmatched to any gene: 6. In germline, CDR1 is SEHNR, CDR2 FQNEAQ (reference sequence). This CDR3 is built from 16 residues. The CDR3 DNA follows: TGTGCCAGCAGCTTGACCACGGGACAGGGGACAGATACGCAGTATTTT. It yields the protein CASSLTTGQGTDTQYF. The whole variable domain, remainder taken from reference TRBV7-9 and TRBJ2-3, is DTGVSQNPRHKITKRGQNVTFRCDPISEHNRLYWYRQTLGQGPEFLTYFQNEAQLEKSRLLSDRFSAERPKGSFSTLEIQRTEQGDSAMYLCASSLTTGQGTDTQYFGPGTRLTVL.

The chain combines TRBV5-1 with TRBJ2-7; D might be TRBD1 (6 bases). The V gene's germline CDR1 is SGHRS and CDR2 YFSETQ. The CDR3 covers 14 residues. Trimming stripped 4 bases from V and 2 bases from J, with 13 bases between. The CDR3 DNA reads as TGCGCCAGCAGCCCGCAGGGGTTTCCCTACGAGCAGTACTTC. Residues: CASSPQGFPYEQYF. Full variable domain (remainder filled in from reference TRBV5-1 and TRBJ2-7): KAGVTQTPRYLIKTRGQQVTLSCSPISGHRSVSWYQQTPGQGLQFLFEYFSETQRNKGNFPGRFSGRQFSNSRSEMNVSTLELGDSALYLCASSPQGFPYEQYFGPGTRLTVT.

In nucleotides, the CDR3 is TGTGCCAGCAGCTTGGACGTTTCTGTAGGTACTAATTCACCCCTCCACTTT. Its translation: CASSLDVSVGTNSPLHF. This chain links TRBV5-6 with TRBJ1-6; D call uncertain. CDR1 SGHDT and CDR2 YYEEEE come from the germline V gene. The V end lost 0 bases, the J end lost 6 bases, and 16 bases lay between the germline ends. The CDR3 has 17 amino acids.

V gene TRBV11-1 combines with J gene TRBJ2-7; D is possibly TRBD1 (5 bases). V lost 3 bases, J lost 0 bases, and 9 bases lay in between. This CDR3 comprises 14 residues. Germline V gene sequence: CDR1 SGHAT, CDR2 FQDESV (reference sequence). The CDR3 sequence is CASSLNRLSYEQYF. CDR3 nucleotide sequence: TGTGCCAGCAGCTTGAACAGGCTCTCCTACGAGCAGTACTTC. The full variable domain, completed using reference TRBV11-1 and TRBJ2-7, is EAEVAQSPRYKITEKSQAVAFWCDPISGHATLYWYRQILGQGPELLVQFQDESVVDDSQLPKDRFSAERLKGVDSTLKIQPAELGDSAMYLCASSLNRLSYEQYFGPGTRLTVT.

This clone was observed once. The chain couples TRBV10-3 to TRBJ2-3, with 7 bases identical to TRBD1. The CDR3 runs 15 residues. Germline loops: CDR1 ENHRY, CDR2 SYGVKD. After removal of 3 bases from V and 5 bases from J, the junction contained 8 bases not matched to a gene. The DNA for the CDR3 is TGTGCCATCAGTGATTTTGGCAGGGGGATAGATACGCAGTATTTT. Its translation: CAISDFGRGIDTQYF.

The CDR3 DNA reads as TGTGCCAGCAGCCTTATAGCCTCGGGAAAACTGTTTTTT. Translated: CASSLIASGKLFF. V usage is TRBV9 and J usage is TRBJ1-4; D not resolved. V lost 4 bases and J 10 bases, leaving 14 bases between the germline ends. There are 13 residues in the CDR3. CDR1 and CDR2 (germline): SGDLS, YYNGEE. The entire variable domain, with the rest obtained from reference TRBV9 and TRBJ1-4, is as follows: DSGVTQTPKHLITATGQRVTLRCSPRSGDLSVYWYQQSLDQGLQFLIQYYNGEERAKGNILERFSAQQFPDLHSELNLSSLELGDSALYFCASSLIASGKLFFGSGTQLSVL.

V gene TRBV6-6 combines with J gene TRBJ2-7; 8 bases match TRBD2. V was pared by 4 bases and J by 3 bases, with 5 bases of the junction left unmatched. Germline V lookup: CDR1 MNHNY, CDR2 SVGAGI (reference sequence). This CDR3 region has 14 residues. The CDR3 loop reads CASSLSGTSYEQYF. For the CDR3, the DNA is TGTGCCAGCAGTTTATCCGGGACTAGCTACGAGCAGTACTTC.

V usage is TRBV5-1 and J usage is TRBJ2-2, with D unresolved. The V end lost 1 base, the J end lost 8 bases, and 9 bases lay between the germline ends. Germline V gene lookup returns CDR1 SGHRS and CDR2 YFSETQ. The CDR3 runs 13 residues. CDR3 sequence: CASSLRPPGELFF. CDR3 nucleotides: TGCGCCAGCAGCTTGAGGCCGCCGGGGGAGCTGTTTTTT.

The chain has TRBV5-1 and TRBJ1-1; the D gene is possibly TRBD1 (6 bases). This CDR3 is 15 amino acids long. With 4 bases removed from V and 0 bases from J, the gap between germline ends came to 13 bases. Germline assignment: CDR1 SGHRS and CDR2 YFSETQ. CDR3 DNA sequence: TGCGCCAGCAGCCTCTCAGGACAGCTGAACACTGAAGCTTTCTTT. It specifies CASSLSGQLNTEAFF.

This rearrangement joins TRBV30 to TRBJ1-4; D perhaps matches TRBD1 (6 bases). Germline CDR1 is GTSNPN and CDR2 is SVGIG (reference sequence). Trimming took 4 bases from V and 8 from J, leaving 11 bases between them. The CDR3 totals 12 residues. The DNA for the CDR3 is TGTGCCTGGAAGGGGGGAGAAGAAAAACTGTTTTTT. It specifies CAWKGGEEKLFF. The full variable domain, its missing parts supplied by reference TRBV30 and TRBJ1-4, is SQTIHQWPATLVQPVGSPLSLECTVEGTSNPNLYWYRQAAGRGLQLLFYSVGIGQISSEVPQNLSASRPQDRQFILSSKKLLLSDSGFYLCAWKGGEEKLFFGSGTQLSVL.

The chain recombines TRBV30 with TRBJ1-6; 8 positions agree with TRBD1. The CDR3 covers 16 residues. Trimming took 4 bases from V and 7 from J; bases not matched to a gene: 12. Germline values: CDR1 GTSNPN, CDR2 SVGIG (reference sequence). CDR3 DNA: TGTGCCTGGACAGGACTGGTGGACAGGGCAAATTCACCCCTCCACTTT. Translated: CAWTGLVDRANSPLHF.

This clone showed up just a few times. The chain employs TRBV23-1 and TRBJ1-2, with a tentative D call TRBD1 (6 bases). TRBV23-1 is an open reading frame whose function is uncertain. V lost 2 bases to trimming and J lost 12 bases, with 10 bases between them. This CDR3 has 11 residues. The CDR3 nucleotides read TGCGCCAGCAGTCAAGTTAGACAGGACACCTTC. Translated: CASSQVRQDTF.

A few counts support this clone. The chain has TRBV5-1 and TRBJ1-1; 8 bases line up with TRBD1. The length of the CDR3 is 15 residues. Trimming removed 0 bases from V and 3 bases from J; junction bases left unmatched: 4. CDR1 SGHRS and CDR2 YFSETQ come from the germline V gene. This CDR3 is CASSLGDRPYTEAFF. CDR3 sequence (DNA): TGCGCCAGCAGCTTGGGGGACAGGCCTTACACTGAAGCTTTCTTT.

V is TRBV4-3 and J is TRBJ1-4, with 8 positions matching TRBD1. J lost 5 bases, V lost 1 base, and 9 bases had no gene match. Per the germline V gene, CDR1 is LGHNA and CDR2 is YSLEER. CDR3 size: 17 residues. CDR3 coding DNA: TGCGCCAGCAGCCAAGTGCCGACAGGGGATTTAAATGAAAAACTGTTTTTT. It is translated as CASSQVPTGDLNEKLFF.

This clone was detected only once. The chain carries TRBV9 and TRBJ2-1, with 8 bases aligning to TRBD2. The J segment lost 10 bases and the V segment lost 2 bases, leaving 11 bases of the junction unmatched. Germline V lookup: CDR1 SGDLS, CDR2 YYNGEE. The CDR3 is 15 residues long. The CDR3: CASSVRNGRADEQFF. The CDR3 region has the DNA TGTGCCAGCAGCGTCCGCAACGGGAGGGCCGACGAGCAGTTCTTC.

The V gene is TRBV27, the J gene TRBJ1-2; 9 bases are a match to TRBD1. There are 13 residues in the CDR3. The germline V gene encodes CDR1 MNHEY and CDR2 SMNVEV (reference sequence). J lost 8 bases, V lost 6 bases, and 7 bases had no gene match. The CDR3 region is CASSIQGARGYTF. The CDR3 DNA follows: TGTGCCAGCAGCATACAGGGGGCGCGCGGCTACACCTTC.

V is TRBV6-6 and J is TRBJ2-7, with a tentative D call TRBD1 (6 bases). Germline lookup yields CDR1 MNHNY and CDR2 SVGAGI (reference sequence). V dropped 5 bases and J dropped 2 bases, with 16 bases sitting between them. The CDR3 covers 15 residues. The DNA for the CDR3 is TGTGCCAGCAGTAAGCCGGGAACAGGGCCCTACGAGCAGTACTTC. Protein sequence: CASSKPGTGPYEQYF.

The V call is TRBV19, the J call TRBJ2-1; weak D call: TRBD2 (6 bases). Trimming removed 3 bases at V and 9 bases at J, with 12 bases between. CDR1 LNHDA and CDR2 SQIVND come from the germline V gene (reference sequence). The CDR3 totals 13 residues. The CDR3 is CASSMAGRLEQFF. In DNA, the CDR3 is TGTGCCAGTAGTATGGCAGGGAGGCTTGAGCAGTTCTTC.

The chain combines TRBV19 with TRBJ1-1, with no clear D. The CDR3 has 15 residues. With 2 bases removed from V and 0 bases from J, the gap between germline ends came to 10 bases. Germline assignment: CDR1 LNHDA and CDR2 SQIVND (reference sequence). DNA of the CDR3: TGTGCCAGTAGTATACTGGCACGCCTGAACACTGAAGCTTTCTTT. Its translation: CASSILARLNTEAFF.

The gene calls are TRBV15 and TRBJ2-5; TRBD1 might be the D (5 bases). Trimming stripped 9 bases from V and 0 bases from J, with 11 bases between. This CDR3 region has 13 residues. In germline, CDR1 is LNHNV, CDR2 YYDKDF (reference sequence). The CDR3 spells CATTTGYQETQYF. In nucleotides, the CDR3 is TGTGCCACGACAACAGGTTACCAAGAGACCCAGTACTTC.

J is TRBJ2-6 and V is TRBV18; TRBD1 agrees at 12 bases. With V trimmed by 5 bases and J by 5 bases, 13 bases remained unmatched. Germline V CDR1 and CDR2: KGHSH, LQKENI. The CDR3 is 19 residues long. CDR3 sequence reads: CASSVFPGQGARRANVLTF. The CDR3, as DNA: TGTGCCAGCTCAGTTTTTCCGGGACAGGGGGCGCGAAGGGCCAACGTCCTGACTTTC.

This clone was picked up a small number of times. The chain has TRBV6-6 and TRBJ1-3; D gene ambiguous. CDR3 size: 14 residues. Trimming shortened V by 7 bases and J by 2 bases, and 12 bases separated the two germline ends. Germline assignment: CDR1 MNHNY and CDR2 SVGAGI (reference sequence). CDR3: CASNGLGPGNTIYF. In DNA form, the CDR3 reads TGTGCCAGCAACGGGTTGGGCCCTGGAAACACCATATATTTT.

The V call is TRBV5-6, the J call TRBJ1-3, with D unresolved. Germline-derived CDR1 and CDR2 are SGHDT and YYEEEE. V gave up 1 base and J gave up 0 bases, with 8 bases separating them. The CDR3 length is 15 residues. CDR3 region: CASSLYGYSGNTIYF. The CDR3 nucleotides are TGTGCCAGCAGCTTGTACGGGTACTCTGGAAACACCATATATTTT.

The chain is built from TRBV28 and TRBJ2-2; 13 positions match TRBD2. The junction had 12 bases not matched to a gene; V was cut back by 5 bases and J by 6 bases. This CDR3 spans 18 amino acids. Germline CDR1 MDHEN, CDR2 SYDVKM. In nucleotides, the CDR3 is TGTGCCAGCAGTCCCTGGGCGGGACTAGCGGGAATGGCCGGGGAGCTGTTTTTT. Translating gives CASSPWAGLAGMAGELFF.

The V call is TRBV28, the J call TRBJ1-1; tentatively, D is TRBD1 (6 bases). V dropped 5 bases and J dropped 1 base, with 11 bases sitting between them. The length of the CDR3 is 14 residues. The V gene's germline CDR1 is MDHEN and CDR2 SYDVKM. The CDR3 DNA is TGTGCCAGCAGTCATCAGGGGAAGAACACTGAAGCTTTCTTT. Its protein is CASSHQGKNTEAFF.

The rearrangement links TRBV30 to TRBJ1-5; unclear D gene. This CDR3 has 13 residues. V was clipped by 3 bases and J by 4 bases, with 10 bases between them. Germline V gene data show CDR1 as GTSNPN and CDR2 as SVGIG (reference sequence). The CDR3 protein is CAWSPGPNQPQHF. DNA of the CDR3: TGTGCCTGGAGCCCCGGACCGAATCAGCCCCAGCATTTT. The complete variable domain, with remaining parts taken from reference TRBV30 and TRBJ1-5, reads SQTIHQWPATLVQPVGSPLSLECTVEGTSNPNLYWYRQAAGRGLQLLFYSVGIGQISSEVPQNLSASRPQDRQFILSSKKLLLSDSGFYLCAWSPGPNQPQHFGDGTRLSIL.